These 20 T cell receptor beta chains originate from one sample sequenced in a study of control samples from healthy donors and cancer patients. The repertoire was sequenced with immunoSEQ multiplex PCR; TCRdb's copy has only in-frame clones and lacks some. The top ten clones hold 7.1% of a sample with 120,000 to 150,000 clones, about 90% of them seen once. The specimen sequenced was blood. The receptors derive from a man between 18 and 29 years old in good health.

The chain links TRBV12-3 or TRBV12-4 to TRBJ1-5; no clear D gene. V lost 1 base to trimming and J lost 11 bases, with 9 bases between them. The CDR3 is 12 residues long. The CDR3 bases are TGTGCCAGCAGTTTAGGGCTCGGCGCCCAGCATTTT. Amino acid sequence: CASSLGLGAQHF.

The J gene is TRBJ2-2, the V gene TRBV11-2; TRBD2 matches 7 bases. The CDR3 has 13 amino acids. The V gene's germline CDR1 is SGHAT and CDR2 FQNNGV. V gave up 4 bases and J gave up 5 bases; unmatched junction bases: 1. This CDR3 is CASSSGGTGELFF. DNA for the CDR3: TGTGCCAGCAGCTCGGGAGGAACCGGGGAGCTGTTTTTT.

This rearrangement joins TRBV10-3 to TRBJ1-1; D perhaps matches TRBD1 (6 bases). CDR3 length: 14 residues. V lost 3 bases to trimming and J lost 4 bases, with 12 bases between them. Germline V CDR1 and CDR2: ENHRY, SYGVKD. CDR3 sequence: CAISDQGSATEAFF. The CDR3 region has the DNA TGTGCCATCAGTGATCAGGGGTCGGCCACTGAAGCTTTCTTT.

The chain couples TRBV4-3 to TRBJ2-7; D possibly uses TRBD1 or TRBD2 (5 bases each). The CDR3 sequence is 14 residues long. The V end was cut by 1 base, the J end by 6 bases, with 13 bases between. The germline CDR1 and CDR2 sequences are LGHNA and YSLEER. CDR3 DNA: TGCGCCAGCAGCCAAGGCCCTTCGGGGCTCGAGCAGTACTTC. It yields the protein CASSQGPSGLEQYF.

V usage is TRBV3-1 (or the pseudogene TRBV3-2) and J usage is TRBJ2-5, with TRBD2 as a possible D gene (5 bases). Germline CDR1 LGHDT, CDR2 YNNKEL (reference sequence). The CDR3 has 16 residues. V shed 0 bases and J shed 4 bases, with 15 bases lying between them. In nucleotides, the CDR3 is TGTGCCAGCAGCCAAGATATAGTTGGAGGTCGAGAGACCCAGTACTTC. This gives the protein CASSQDIVGGRETQYF.

V gene TRBV7-9 combines with J gene TRBJ1-1, with 10 bases lining up with TRBD1. This CDR3 spans 18 amino acids. After removal of 5 bases from V and 0 bases from J, the junction contained 12 bases not matched to a gene. CDR1 and CDR2 from the germline V gene are SEHNR and FQNEAQ (reference sequence). The CDR3, as DNA: TGTGCCAGCAGCCCCCCGTACGGACAGGGGGGACTGAACACTGAAGCTTTCTTT. It encodes CASSPPYGQGGLNTEAFF. The full variable domain, its missing parts supplied by reference TRBV7-9 and TRBJ1-1, is DTGVSQNPRHKITKRGQNVTFRCDPISEHNRLYWYRQTLGQGPEFLTYFQNEAQLEKSRLLSDRFSAERPKGSFSTLEIQRTEQGDSAMYLCASSPPYGQGGLNTEAFFGQGTRLTVV.

The genes are TRBV27 and TRBJ1-2; D possibly corresponds to TRBD1 (5 bases). The CDR3 is 16 amino acids. Germline lookup yields CDR1 MNHEY and CDR2 SMNVEV (reference sequence). V lost 3 bases to trimming and J lost 7 bases, with 21 bases between them. Here the CDR3 reads CASSFLGANREGGYTF. Written as DNA, the CDR3 is TGTGCCAGCAGTTTTTTAGGGGCCAACCGGGAGGGTGGCTACACCTTC.

The CDR3 coding sequence is TGTGCCAGCAGCTTTCAAGGGTGGGGGGAAAATGAAAAACTGTTTTTT. Its translation: CASSFQGWGENEKLFF. V usage is TRBV5-4 and J usage is TRBJ1-4, with D possibly TRBD1 on 5 matching bases. CDR1 and CDR2 (germline): SGHNT, YYREEE (reference sequence). The germline V and J ends were trimmed by 2 bases and 5 bases, with 16 bases remaining between them. The CDR3 totals 16 residues.

The chain recombines TRBV5-1 with TRBJ2-1, with 10 bases identical to TRBD2. The CDR3 loop spans 24 amino acids. In germline, CDR1 is SGHRS, CDR2 YFSETQ. Trimming at V came to 0 bases and at J to 3 bases, leaving 27 bases not matched to a gene. CDR3 nucleotide sequence: TGCGCCAGCAGCTTGGAAATAGCGGGGGGTGATTTACTACATCGTACATCGGACTACAATGAGCAGTTCTTC. Translating gives CASSLEIAGGDLLHRTSDYNEQFF.

The chain's CDR3 is CASSLVGTGAYQPQHF. The CDR3 DNA reads as TGTGCCAGCAGTTTGGTCGGGACAGGGGCTTATCAGCCCCAGCATTTT. This chain uses TRBV6-5 with TRBJ1-5; 10 nucleotides line up with TRBD1. The ends lost 4 bases at V and 5 bases at J; junction bases unmatched: 8. The germline V gene encodes CDR1 MNHEY and CDR2 SVGAGI. This CDR3 has 16 amino acids.

Only one count was recorded for this clone. V is TRBV4-1 and J is TRBJ1-4; TRBD1 agrees at 9 bases. Looked up from germline, CDR1 is MGHRA and CDR2 is YSYEKL. V was pared by 3 bases and J by 8 bases, with 7 bases of the junction left unmatched. The CDR3 is 15 residues long. The CDR3 DNA reads as TGCGCCAGCAGCCAGGTGGACAGGGGTGGGGAAAAACTGTTTTTT. It yields the protein CASSQVDRGGEKLFF.

The chain employs TRBV7-2 and TRBJ2-1, with 10 bases aligning to TRBD2. The CDR3 spans 17 residues. Trimming at V came to 6 bases and at J to 2 bases, leaving 10 bases not matched to a gene. Germline-derived CDR1 and CDR2 are SGHTA and FQGNSA. The chain's CDR3 is CASRGGFLAGAYNEQFF. The CDR3 nucleotides read TGTGCCAGCAGAGGCGGCTTTCTAGCGGGGGCCTACAATGAGCAGTTCTTC.

The chain is built from TRBV5-1 and TRBJ1-5; D uncertain. Germline V CDR1 and CDR2: SGHRS, YFSETQ. The CDR3 is 16 amino acids. V shed 0 bases and J shed 2 bases, with 12 bases lying between them. CDR3 nucleotides: TGCGCCAGCAGCTTGGGGGTAGGGCAGGGCAATCAGCCCCAGCATTTT. This sequence encodes CASSLGVGQGNQPQHF.

This chain uses TRBV5-1 with TRBJ1-1, with D possibly being TRBD1 (6 bases). The CDR3 totals 13 residues. Per the germline V gene, CDR1 is SGHRS and CDR2 is YFSETQ. Trimming shortened V by 5 bases and J by 7 bases, and 15 bases separated the two germline ends. CDR3 sequence (DNA): TGCGCCAGCAGACCAATAAACAGGGTTGAAGCTTTCTTT. This gives the protein CASRPINRVEAFF.

The V gene is TRBV2, the J gene TRBJ2-1; D is undetermined. The V end lost 7 bases, the J end lost 5 bases, and 3 bases lay between the germline ends. Germline V CDR1 and CDR2: SNHLY, FYNNEI. This CDR3 is 10 amino acids long. CDR3 in amino acids: CASKDNEQFF. Written as DNA, the CDR3 is TGTGCCAGCAAGGACAATGAGCAGTTCTTC.

This rearrangement joins TRBV6-5 to TRBJ2-5; D not resolved. Germline-derived CDR1 and CDR2 are MNHEY and SVGAGI. This CDR3 contains 12 residues. V lost 8 bases and J lost 3, with 10 bases in between. CDR3 protein: CASEVTEETQYF. The CDR3 bases are TGTGCCAGCGAAGTTACGGAAGAGACCCAGTACTTC.

This sequence joins TRBV11-2 and TRBJ2-2; D uncertain. CDR1 SGHAT and CDR2 FQNNGV come from the germline V gene. The CDR3 has 14 residues. V was clipped by 1 base and J by 2 bases, with 5 bases between them. CDR3 bases: TGTGCCAGCAGCTTAGTACATAACACCGGGGAGCTGTTTTTT. Protein product: CASSLVHNTGELFF.

This chain connects TRBV24-1 to TRBJ2-3; no clear D. The V end was cut by 3 bases, the J end by 4 bases, with 13 bases between. There are 15 residues in the CDR3. Germline CDR1 and CDR2: KGHDR and SFDVKD. In nucleotides, the CDR3 is TGTGCCACCAGTGATCGGGTAGCTGGGTCAGATACGCAGTATTTT. This encodes CATSDRVAGSDTQYF.

The V gene is TRBV25-1, the J gene TRBJ1-3, with a tentative D call TRBD1 (5 bases). Trimming removed 3 bases from V and 3 bases from J, with 18 bases in between. The CDR3 spans 17 residues. Germline V gene sequence: CDR1 MGHDK, CDR2 SYGVNS. The CDR3: CASSDPPGLHYGNTIYF. The DNA of the CDR3 is TGTGCCAGCAGTGACCCCCCGGGACTCCATTATGGAAACACCATATATTTT.

V usage is TRBV30 and J usage is TRBJ2-3; 7 bases fit TRBD1. CDR3 length equals 14 residues. With 4 bases clipped from V and 4 bases from J, the junction kept 8 bases outside the gene matches. Germline-derived CDR1 and CDR2 are GTSNPN and SVGIG (reference sequence). CDR3 amino acids: CAWNTGVGADTQYF. The CDR3 DNA follows: TGTGCCTGGAATACAGGGGTTGGCGCAGATACGCAGTATTTT.